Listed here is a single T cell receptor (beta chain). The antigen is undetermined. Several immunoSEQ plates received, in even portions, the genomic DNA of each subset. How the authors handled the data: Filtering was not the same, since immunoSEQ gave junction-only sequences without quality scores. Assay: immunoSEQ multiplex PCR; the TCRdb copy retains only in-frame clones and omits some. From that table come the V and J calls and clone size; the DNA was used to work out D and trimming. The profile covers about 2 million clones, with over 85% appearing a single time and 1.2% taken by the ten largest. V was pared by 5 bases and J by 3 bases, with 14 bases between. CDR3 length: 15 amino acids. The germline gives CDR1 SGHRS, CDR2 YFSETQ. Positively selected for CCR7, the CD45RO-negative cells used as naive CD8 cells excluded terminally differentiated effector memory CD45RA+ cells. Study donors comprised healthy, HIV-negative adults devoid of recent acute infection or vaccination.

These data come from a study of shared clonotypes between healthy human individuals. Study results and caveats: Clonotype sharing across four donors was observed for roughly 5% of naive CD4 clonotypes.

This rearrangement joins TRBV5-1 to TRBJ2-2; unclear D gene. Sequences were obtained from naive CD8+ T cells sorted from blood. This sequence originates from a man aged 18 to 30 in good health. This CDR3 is CASSWSHGDTGELFF. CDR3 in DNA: TGCGCCAGCAGTTGGTCCCACGGCGACACCGGGGAGCTGTTTTTT.